Here is one T cell receptor beta chain with its context. In the original processing: The assay estimated nucleated cells by amplifying reference gene primers. Assay used: immunoSEQ multiplex PCR; TCRdb lists only in-frame clones, some missing. V and J calls and clone size are given by that table; D and trimming were obtained from the DNA. The sample comprises 180,000 or so clones, approximately 85% of which are singletons, and approximately 1.2% rests with the top ten. This specimen comes from a study of blood T cell repertoires in COVID-19. Study in general: The samples span acute and convalescent COVID-19 from the United States, Italy and Spain.

The material sequenced was peripheral blood. This clonotype was obtained from a man aged 60-69 years who had recovered from COVID-19.

The CDR3 sequence is CAWSLDTPNTGELFF. DNA of the CDR3: TGTGCCTGGAGTCTCGACACTCCGAACACCGGGGAGCTGTTTTTT. The J gene is TRBJ2-2, the V gene TRBV30, with D unclear. This CDR3 is built from 15 residues. Germline lookup yields CDR1 GTSNPN and CDR2 SVGIG (reference sequence). Trimming removed 2 bases at V and 0 bases at J, with 10 bases between.